Below are 10 T cell receptor beta chains sequenced from a single sample in a study of spatial heterogeneity in lung cancer. The time point denotes: blood taken at disease recurrence. Unsorted whole RNA of tumor, nontumor lung or frozen PBMC was sequenced. TCRdb reprocessed the 5' RACE reads via MiXCR and lists one record per CDR3 protein. The sample holds approximately 9,700 distinct CDR3 sequences; 3% to 4.5% are singletons and the top ten take about 20%. The source material was PBMCs, sampled at recurrence. These receptors all come from a female donor with early-stage non-small cell lung cancer.

The sample holds many counts of this clonotype. Within a library made for alpha chains, this beta chain is off target, and its count is uninformative. The rearrangement links TRBV28 to TRBJ2-7; TRBD1 matches at 9 bases. J was trimmed by 3 bases and V by 10 bases; bases with no gene match: 7. CDR1 and CDR2 from the germline V gene are MDHEN and SYDVKM. The CDR3 length is 13 residues. CDR3 nucleotides: TGTGCCACCCACGGGGGACAGGGCTACGAGCAGTACTTC. Translation gives CATHGGQGYEQYF.

In the case of this clonotype: A library prepared for alpha chains yielded this beta chain as an off-target read; its size is of little meaning. This CDR3 is CASSLDRDQPQHF. CDR3 nucleotide sequence: TGTGCCAGCAGCTTAGATCGGGATCAGCCCCAGCATTTT. The V gene is TRBV7-2, the J gene TRBJ1-5; D not resolved. Germline CDR1 is SGHTA and CDR2 is FQGNSA. The CDR3 loop spans 13 amino acids. Trimming took 1 base from V and 5 from J, leaving 6 bases between them.

This clonotype was counted many times. Since it is a stray read in a library aimed at alpha chains, this beta chain has a size that is not meaningful. This chain links TRBV27 with TRBJ2-7, with TRBD1 matching 7 bases. V lost 6 bases and J lost 2; bases outside the gene matches: 7. Germline CDR1 MNHEY, CDR2 SMNVEV (reference sequence). The CDR3 runs 14 residues. The CDR3 DNA follows: TGTGCCAGCAGCTACGGCGACAGGGCCTACGAGCAGTACTTC. Translated: CASSYGDRAYEQYF.

By share, this clonotype counts as medium-sized. This beta chain is off target for a library built for alpha chains, so its abundance means little. The chain employs TRBV27 and TRBJ2-5; D gene ambiguous. Germline CDR1 reads MNHEY; CDR2 reads SMNVEV (reference sequence). The CDR3 runs to 13 residues. V lost 3 bases and J 3 bases, leaving 8 bases between the germline ends. CDR3 amino acids: CASSLGPKETQYF. Here the CDR3 DNA reads TGTGCCAGCAGTTTGGGTCCGAAAGAGACCCAGTACTTC.

This clonotype was counted ten times or more. This beta chain slipped into a library made for alpha chains as a stray read, so its size is not meaningful. The chain has TRBV7-2 and TRBJ2-7; tentatively, D is TRBD1 (6 bases). Between the trimmed V and J ends, which lost 3 bases and 2 bases, there was a span of 17 bases. Germline-derived CDR1 and CDR2 are SGHTA and FQGNSA. The CDR3 totals 16 residues. CDR3 loop: CASSLVGAGSTYEQYF. CDR3 bases: TGTGCCAGCAGCTTGGTGGGGGCAGGATCTACCTACGAGCAGTACTTC.

As regards this clonotype: This beta chain turned up in a library designed for alpha chains; as an off-target read, its abundance says little. The chain carries TRBV29-1 and TRBJ1-5, with a possible D match to TRBD1 (5 bases). The V gene lost 4 bases and the J gene lost 6 bases, with 13 bases spanning the gap. This CDR3 region has 13 residues. Germline V gene sequence: CDR1 SQVTM, CDR2 ANQGSEA. The CDR3 DNA reads TGCAGCGTTGGAGACGGGGGTACTCAGCCCCAGCATTTT. It codes for CSVGDGGTQPQHF.

Many counts were recorded for this clonotype. Being off target in a library aimed at alpha chains, this beta chain has a size of little meaning. The J gene is TRBJ2-5, the V gene TRBV30; 10 positions match TRBD2. Trimming cost V 1 base and J 5 bases; bases outside gene matches: 4. The CDR3 has 14 amino acids. Per the germline V gene, CDR1 is GTSNPN and CDR2 is SVGIG (reference sequence). The CDR3 sequence: CAWSALAGEETQYF. The CDR3 nucleotides read TGTGCCTGGAGTGCTCTAGCGGGGGAGGAGACCCAGTACTTC.

This clonotype was counted at least ten times. This beta chain is an unintended read in a library built for alpha chains; its size means little. The chain recombines TRBV20-1 with TRBJ2-4; D call uncertain. CDR3 size: 12 residues. CDR1 and CDR2 (germline): DFQATT, SNEGSKA (reference sequence). Trimming took off 6 bases at V and 5 bases at J, with 11 bases between the two ends. CDR3: CSAKTGQNIQYF. The CDR3, as DNA: TGCAGTGCGAAGACGGGCCAAAACATTCAGTACTTC.

This clonotype turned up a few times. A library made for alpha chains picked up this beta chain off target, so its size means little. The chain uses TRBV7-9 and TRBJ2-7; 7 bases are a match to TRBD1. The CDR3 extends over 17 amino acids. Trimming took 2 bases from V and 5 from J; bases not matched to a gene: 15. CDR1 is SEHNR, CDR2 FQNEAQ, per germline (reference sequence). CDR3 in DNA: TGTGCCAGCAGCTTACTCAGGACAGGCCTCATGGTGGACGAGCAGTACTTC. The encoded protein is CASSLLRTGLMVDEQYF.

By proportion, this clonotype is medium-sized. Being off target in a library aimed at alpha chains, this beta chain has a size of little meaning. The chain uses TRBV2 and TRBJ2-2, with D possibly matching TRBD1 (6 bases). CDR1 SNHLY and CDR2 FYNNEI come from the germline V gene. Trimming stripped 6 bases from V and 5 bases from J, with 13 bases between. This CDR3 comprises 14 residues. The CDR3 here is CASSANRVTGELFF. DNA of the CDR3: TGTGCCAGCAGCGCTAACAGGGTGACCGGGGAGCTGTTTTTT. The entire variable domain, with the rest obtained from reference TRBV2 and TRBJ2-2, is as follows: EPEVTQTPSHQVTQMGQEVILRCVPISNHLYFYWYRQILGQKVEFLVSFYNNEISEKSEIFDDQFSVERPDGSNFTLKIRSTKLEDSAMYFCASSANRVTGELFFGEGSRLTVL.